Listed below are T cell receptor beta chains from one sample, sequenced in a study of blood T cell repertoires in COVID-19. Generated by immunoSEQ multiplex PCR, the TCRdb table keeps only in-frame clones and is missing some. Among 250,000 to 400,000 clones listed, about nine tenths were seen once. Sample: peripheral blood. These receptor sequences come from a woman in her twenties or thirties with COVID-19, enrolled during active disease. The CDR3 runs from the conserved cysteine through the conserved F or W. Fields, in order: J gene, clone size, V gene, D gene, CDR3 protein, CDR3 DNA. A D gene is named only where the DNA matches it firmly. Clone sizes are given selectively: once, few, many, or a class where the clone is expanded.

>TRBJ1-2|once|TRBV5-4|TRBD1
CASSLQTGSLNGYTF
TGTGCCAGCAGCTTGCAGACAGGGAGTTTGAATGGCTACACCTTC
>TRBJ1-2|NA|TRBV7-9|TRBD1
CASSLQAQTGIRGYTF
TGTGCCAGCAGCTTACAAGCACAGACAGGGATAAGGGGCTACACCTTC
>TRBJ2-2|NA|TRBV5-1|NA
CASSLTGEAGELFF
TGCGCCAGCAGCTTGACAGGGGAGGCCGGGGAGCTGTTTTTT
>TRBJ1-1|NA|TRBV7-2|NA
CASRQRRETEAFF
TGTGCCAGCAGACAAAGGCGGGAGACTGAAGCTTTCTTT
>TRBJ1-1|NA|TRBV29-1|TRBD1
CSVTLTGMNTEAFF
TGCAGCGTCACATTGACAGGGATGAACACTGAAGCTTTCTTT
>TRBJ2-2|once|TRBV15|NA
CATSRVGGVANTGELFF
TGTGCCACCAGCAGAGTCGGCGGGGTTGCGAACACCGGGGAGCTGTTTTTT
>TRBJ2-3|NA|TRBV11-2|TRBD2
CASSGGLAGGTDTQYF
TGTGCCAGCTCCGGGGGGCTAGCGGGAGGCACAGATACGCAGTATTTT
>TRBJ1-2|NA|TRBV4-2|NA
CASSLMSGTNNNYGYTF
TGTGCCAGCAGCCTGATGTCCGGGACAAATAATAACTATGGCTACACCTTC
>TRBJ1-5|NA|TRBV29-1|NA
CSVVLAGGTYSNQPQHF
TGCAGCGTTGTATTGGCGGGCGGAACATATAGCAATCAGCCCCAGCATTTT
>TRBJ1-2|NA|TRBV3-1/TRBV3-2|TRBD1
CASSQGRDRVYGYTF
TGTGCCAGCAGCCAAGGAAGGGACAGGGTTTATGGCTACACCTTC
>TRBJ1-1|NA|TRBV29-1|NA
CSVGRQSALMNTEAFF
TGCAGCGTTGGGAGACAGTCGGCCCTCATGAACACTGAAGCTTTCTTT
>TRBJ1-1|NA|TRBV10-1|NA
CASRDSAGNTEAFF
TGCGCCAGCAGGGATTCGGCAGGGAACACTGAAGCTTTCTTT
>TRBJ2-2|NA|TRBV7-9|NA
CASSLVLAGELFF
TGTGCCAGCAGCTTAGTACTAGCCGGGGAGCTGTTTTTT
>TRBJ1-5|few|TRBV2|NA
CASRSSNQPQHF
TGTGCCAGCAGGAGTAGCAATCAGCCCCAGCATTTT
>TRBJ1-1|NA|TRBV7-8|TRBD1
CASSETSPRKWTGVISEAFF
TGTGCCAGCAGCGAAACGAGCCCCAGAAAATGGACAGGGGTTATCTCTGAAGCTTTCTTT
>TRBJ2-7|NA|TRBV5-6|NA
CASSPQDSLYEQYF
TGTGCCAGCAGCCCACAGGACAGCCTCTACGAGCAGTACTTC
>TRBJ1-1|NA|TRBV7-9|NA
CASSSGGQTEAFF
TGTGCCAGCAGCTCAGGAGGTCAGACCGAAGCTTTCTTT
>TRBJ2-5|NA|TRBV11-2|TRBD1
CASSPQGAIGETQYF
TGTGCCAGCAGCCCCCAGGGGGCGATAGGAGAGACCCAGTACTTC
>TRBJ2-7|NA|TRBV11-2|NA
CASSLSVSGASPYEQYF
TGTGCCAGCAGCTTATCGGTTTCTGGAGCGAGCCCCTACGAGCAGTACTTC
>TRBJ2-1|NA|TRBV19|TRBD2
CASSLGLAGVVEQFF
TGTGCCAGTAGTTTGGGACTAGCGGGAGTCGTTGAGCAGTTCTTC
>TRBJ1-5|NA|TRBV3-1/TRBV3-2|NA
CVSSLSLPFGQPNQPQHF
TGTGTCAGCAGCCTATCCCTCCCTTTTGGACAGCCTAATCAGCCCCAGCATTTT
>TRBJ2-5|NA|TRBV11-1|TRBD1
CASSLDDRGGQETQYF
TGTGCCAGCAGCTTAGACGACAGGGGAGGCCAAGAGACCCAGTACTTC
>TRBJ1-2|NA|TRBV9|NA
CASSVGFGTRGNGYTF
TGTGCCAGCAGCGTGGGATTTGGGACGAGGGGGAATGGCTACACCTTC
>TRBJ2-7|NA|TRBV19|TRBD2
CASSRGGTYEQYF
TGTGCCAGTAGTAGGGGGGGGACCTACGAGCAGTACTTC
>TRBJ2-2|NA|TRBV18|NA
CASSPTPAGANTGELFF
TGTGCCAGCTCCCCCACGCCGGCAGGTGCGAACACCGGGGAGCTGTTTTTT
>TRBJ1-5|NA|TRBV27|NA
CASSFSGEPNQPQHF
TGTGCCAGCAGTTTCTCAGGGGAACCTAATCAGCCCCAGCATTTT
>TRBJ1-1|NA|TRBV30|NA
CAWKQGTEAFF
TGTGCCTGGAAACAGGGCACTGAAGCTTTCTTT
>TRBJ2-2|NA|TRBV5-6|TRBD1
CASSPGQGVNIGELFF
TGTGCCAGCAGCCCGGGGCAGGGGGTCAACATCGGGGAGCTGTTTTTT
>TRBJ2-7|NA|TRBV3-1/TRBV3-2|TRBD2
CASSQDGGGRSEQYF
TGTGCCAGCAGCCAAGATGGGGGGGGAAGATCCGAGCAGTACTTC
>TRBJ2-1|once|TRBV2|NA
CASSDPSTGWNEQFF
TGTGCCAGCAGTGACCCATCGACAGGATGGAATGAGCAGTTCTTC
>TRBJ2-3|NA|TRBV6-5|NA
CATTGGMRDTQYF
TGTGCCACCACCGGGGGTATGCGGGATACGCAGTATTTT
>TRBJ2-1|NA|TRBV27|TRBD2
CASSFTGVTSGIYNEQFF
TGTGCCAGCAGTTTCACAGGGGTCACTAGCGGGATATACAATGAGCAGTTCTTC
>TRBJ2-1|once|TRBV5-4|NA
CASSLNTGNAYNEQFF
TGTGCCAGCAGCCTAAACACAGGGAACGCCTACAATGAGCAGTTCTTC
>TRBJ1-1|NA|TRBV5-1|TRBD1
CASSSGQPLPNTEAFF
TGCGCCAGCAGTTCGGGACAGCCCTTACCTAACACTGAAGCTTTCTTT
>TRBJ2-3|NA|TRBV2|TRBD2
CAGGVPFTDTQYF
TGTGCCGGGGGGGTTCCTTTCACAGATACGCAGTATTTT
>TRBJ1-2|NA|TRBV6-5|NA
CASSYSGGEGYTF
TGTGCCAGCAGTTACTCGGGCGGGGAGGGCTACACCTTC
>TRBJ2-2|once|TRBV18|NA
CASSPQPVTNTGELFF
TGTGCCAGCTCACCACAGCCCGTGACGAACACCGGGGAGCTGTTTTTT